This entry describes one TCR beta chain. The sample belongs to a study of blood T cell repertoires in COVID-19. Study-level information: Acute and convalescent COVID-19 specimens originated in the United States, Italy and Spain. The analysed material was cDNA or gDNA that came from T cells, B-cell-depleted T cells, or PBMCs.

Original handling: Nucleated cell number was recorded as an estimate derived from reference gene primer amplification. TCRdb keeps only in-frame clones here, not all; method: immunoSEQ multiplex PCR. Clone size and the V and J calls come from that table; the DNA yielded D and trimming. The data show 200,000 to 300,000 clones, 80% to 90% seen once. Unmatched junction bases numbered 5, after V lost 3 bases and J lost 7 bases. CDR1 is WNHNN, CDR2 SYGVQD, per germline (reference sequence). The CDR3 has 13 residues. The sequenced material came from peripheral blood. The chain combines TRBV10-1 with TRBJ1-1; TRBD1 agrees at 7 bases. This TCR came from a man aged 55 to 70 with acute or convalescent COVID-19. This CDR3 reads CASSDGTDLEAFF. CDR3 nucleotides: TGCGCCAGCAGTGACGGGACAGACCTTGAAGCTTTCTTT.